One sample yielded the 8 T cell receptor beta chains listed below, sequenced in a study of T cell responses to AZD1222 COVID-19 vaccine. Sequenced by immunoSEQ multiplex PCR; TCRdb stores in-frame clones only, minus some. The repertoire has some 110,000 clones, about 94% of them found once; the top ten carry about 5%. Sequenced here: peripheral blood, sampled on day 0 of AZD1222 vaccination. These receptors all come from an adult in good health.

This chain uses TRBV11-2 with TRBJ2-2; a possible D gene is TRBD2 (5 bases). Trimming took 5 bases from V and 1 from J, leaving 8 bases between them. The length of the CDR3 is 14 residues. In germline, CDR1 is SGHAT, CDR2 FQNNGV. The CDR3 DNA reads as TGTGCCAGCAGCATGGACTTGAACACCGGGGAGCTGTTTTTT. Its protein is CASSMDLNTGELFF.

The chain couples TRBV6-2 or TRBV6-3 to TRBJ2-1; D is possibly TRBD2 (6 bases). Between the trimmed V and J ends, which lost 4 bases and 3 bases, there was a span of 25 bases. CDR3 size: 19 residues. Germline loops: CDR1 MNHEY, CDR2 SVGEGT. CDR3 DNA: TGTGCCAGCAGTTCCGGCGGGATTTTCGGGGGAGCGGTCTACAATGAGCAGTTCTTC. It translates to CASSSGGIFGGAVYNEQFF.

CDR3 nucleotides: TGTGCCAGCAGCGGGGGGCAGGGACGGAATGAGCAGTTCTTC. As protein: CASSGGQGRNEQFF. The rearrangement uses TRBV9 and TRBJ2-1; D may be TRBD1 (6 bases). The CDR3 consists of 14 residues. Germline-derived CDR1 and CDR2 are SGDLS and YYNGEE. V was cut by 3 bases and J by 7 bases, with 14 bases left in between.

This chain connects TRBV28 to TRBJ1-1; 9 bases are shared with TRBD1. The V and J ends lost 6 bases and 5 bases, in that order; junction bases with no gene match: 7. CDR1 MDHEN and CDR2 SYDVKM come from the germline V gene. This CDR3 comprises 14 residues. The CDR3 reads CASSVRDRVTEAFF. The DNA of the CDR3 is TGTGCCAGCAGCGTCCGGGACAGGGTGACTGAAGCTTTCTTT. The whole variable domain, remainder taken from reference TRBV28 and TRBJ1-1, is DVKVTQSSRYLVKRTGEKVFLECVQDMDHENMFWYRQDPGLGLRLIYFSYDVKMKEKGDIPEGYSVSREKKERFSLILESASTNQTSMYLCASSVRDRVTEAFFGQGTRLTVV.

The CDR3 region has the DNA TGTGCCAGTAGTATGGGAGTGGCCGGGCTTTCGGGCTACACCTTC. As protein: CASSMGVAGLSGYTF. This chain joins TRBV19 and TRBJ1-2, with D hard to call. The CDR3 is 15 residues long. V dropped 3 bases and J dropped 8 bases, with 19 bases sitting between them. Germline CDR1 and CDR2: LNHDA and SQIVND (reference sequence).

The V call is TRBV5-1, the J call TRBJ1-6, with 8 bases aligning to TRBD1. The germline V gene has CDR1 SGHRS and CDR2 YFSETQ. The CDR3 totals 17 residues. V was clipped by 4 bases and J by 0 bases; unmatched bases: 6. The CDR3 nucleotides read TGCGCCAGCAGCCTGGGACAGGAGAGCTCCTATAATTCACCCCTCCACTTT. This codes for CASSLGQESSYNSPLHF. Combining the CDR3 with reference TRBV5-1 and TRBJ1-6 gives the whole variable domain KAGVTQTPRYLIKTRGQQVTLSCSPISGHRSVSWYQQTPGQGLQFLFEYFSETQRNKGNFPGRFSGRQFSNSRSEMNVSTLELGDSALYLCASSLGQESSYNSPLHFGNGTRLTVT.

This chain joins TRBV6-5 and TRBJ2-5; D is uncertain. Trimming stripped 6 bases from V and 2 bases from J, with 7 bases between. From germline, CDR1 is MNHEY and CDR2 SVGAGI. CDR3 size: 12 residues. In nucleotides, the CDR3 is TGTGCCAGCAGGATAACTCAAGAGACCCAGTACTTC. Its translation is CASRITQETQYF.

The chain's CDR3 is CASSPGTGNEQYF. Written as DNA, the CDR3 is TGTGCCAGCTCCCCCGGGACAGGGAACGAGCAGTACTTC. The chain combines TRBV18 with TRBJ2-7; the match to TRBD1 covers 9 bases. After removal of 6 bases from V and 5 bases from J, the junction contained 5 bases not matched to a gene. Germline V lookup: CDR1 KGHSH, CDR2 LQKENI. The CDR3 spans 13 residues.